This passage covers 18 T cell receptor beta chains from one sample sequenced in a study of shared clonotypes between healthy human individuals. Clones were read by immunoSEQ multiplex PCR, and TCRdb kept only the in-frame ones, dropping some. The sample holds millions of clones; around nine tenths are singletons and the top ten take roughly 0.15%. The sequenced material came from naive CD4+ T cells sorted from blood. As to subset: CD45RA+ positively selected. All receptors derive from a man aged 18 to 35 in good health.

The V gene is TRBV28, the J gene TRBJ1-2, with D maybe TRBD1 (5 bases). The V end was cut by 2 bases, the J end by 2 bases, with 9 bases between. CDR1 is MDHEN, CDR2 SYDVKM, per germline. The CDR3 loop spans 14 amino acids. This CDR3 is CASSLGAGNYGYTF. CDR3 nucleotide sequence: TGTGCCAGCAGTTTAGGGGCCGGAAACTATGGCTACACCTTC.

The gene calls are TRBV6-1 and TRBJ2-7, with D possibly called TRBD1 or TRBD2 (6 bases each). The CDR3 length is 14 residues. V was pared by 7 bases and J by 6 bases, with 19 bases between. Per germline, CDR1 MNHNS and CDR2 SASEGT. This CDR3 is CASMVGTRGTEQYF. In nucleotides, the CDR3 is TGTGCCAGCATGGTCGGGACACGCGGGACCGAGCAGTACTTC.

Notes on this clone: A much larger clone sits a single nucleotide away, making a read error possible. Distinct nucleotide sequences in the sample also encode this CDR3. The chain couples TRBV7-2 to TRBJ2-5; D uncertain. CDR3 length equals 10 residues. The ends were cut back, 5 bases at V and 4 bases at J, with 2 bases in the middle. Germline lookup yields CDR1 SGHTA and CDR2 FQGNSA. CDR3 in amino acids: CASSLETQYF. For the CDR3, the DNA is TGTGCCAGCAGCCTAGAGACCCAGTACTTC.

This sequence joins TRBV5-1 and TRBJ1-1; D gene uncertain. The CDR3 consists of 15 residues. Germline CDR1 and CDR2: SGHRS and YFSETQ. Between the trimmed V and J ends, which lost 2 bases and 4 bases, there was a span of 15 bases. CDR3 sequence (DNA): TGCGCCAGCAGCTTCGAAGGACGGGAGGCCACTGAAGCTTTCTTT. Its protein product is CASSFEGREATEAFF.

V and J are TRBV10-3 and TRBJ1-2, with D unclear. V lost 0 bases to trimming and J lost 3 bases, with 11 bases between them. Per germline, CDR1 ENHRY and CDR2 SYGVKD. The CDR3 is 15 amino acids. The CDR3 sequence is CAISESWRTYYGYTF. The CDR3 DNA reads TGTGCCATCAGTGAGTCGTGGCGAACCTACTATGGCTACACCTTC.

The V call is TRBV2, the J call TRBJ2-7; 8 bases match TRBD1. J was trimmed by 2 bases and V by 6 bases; bases with no gene match: 9. CDR1 SNHLY and CDR2 FYNNEI come from the germline V gene. The CDR3 is made up of 15 amino acids. The CDR3, as DNA: TGTGCCAGCAGCGCCGCCCGACAGGGGCCCTACGAGCAGTACTTC. Encoded protein: CASSAARQGPYEQYF.

This clone was seen just once. V is TRBV11-2 and J is TRBJ2-7, with D perhaps given as TRBD1 or TRBD2 (5 bases each). V was cut by 2 bases and J by 0 bases, with 20 bases left in between. The germline CDR1 and CDR2 sequences are SGHAT and FQNNGV. The length of the CDR3 is 18 residues. As DNA, the CDR3 is TGTGCCAGCAGCTTAAGGTCAGGGAGAGGAATCCTCTCCTACGAGCAGTACTTC. Its protein product is CASSLRSGRGILSYEQYF. Variable domain in full (rest from reference TRBV11-2 and TRBJ2-7): EAGVAQSPRYKIIEKRQSVAFWCNPISGHATLYWYQQILGQGPKLLIQFQNNGVVDDSQLPKDRFSAERLKGVDSTLKIQPAKLEDSAVYLCASSLRSGRGILSYEQYFGPGTRLTVT.

This rearrangement joins TRBV5-4 to TRBJ2-7; TRBD2 agrees at 12 bases. The germline gives CDR1 SGHNT, CDR2 YYREEE (reference sequence). J was trimmed by 4 bases and V by 4 bases; bases with no gene match: 6. The CDR3 consists of 15 residues. The CDR3 nucleotides read TGTGCCAGCAGCGGTACCGGGACTAGCGGGTACGAGCAGTACTTC. Its translation: CASSGTGTSGYEQYF.

The CDR3 sequence: CASSFSTGFQETQYF. In DNA form, the CDR3 reads TGCGCCAGCAGCTTCTCAACAGGATTTCAAGAGACCCAGTACTTC. The genes are TRBV5-1 and TRBJ2-5, with a tentative D call TRBD1 (5 bases). The CDR3 covers 15 residues. Between the trimmed V and J ends, which lost 2 bases and 2 bases, there was a span of 13 bases. Germline CDR1 is SGHRS and CDR2 is YFSETQ.

This chain's CDR3 is CASSQGLASVYEQYF. CDR3 DNA sequence: TGCGCCAGCAGCCAAGGACTAGCTTCGGTCTACGAGCAGTACTTC. V usage is TRBV4-1 and J usage is TRBJ2-7, with 7 nucleotides matching TRBD2. The CDR3 spans 15 residues. V was pared by 1 base and J by 3 bases, with 6 bases of the junction left unmatched. Germline CDR1 MGHRA, CDR2 YSYEKL.

This clone showed up just once. The CDR3 sequence: CASGLGTKTEKLFF. As DNA, the CDR3 is TGTGCTAGTGGTTTGGGGACGAAGACTGAAAAACTGTTTTTT. This rearrangement joins TRBV12-5 to TRBJ1-4; no firm D call. With 1 base removed from V and 7 bases from J, the gap between germline ends came to 10 bases. CDR3 length: 14 residues. The germline V gene encodes CDR1 LGHNT and CDR2 FRNRAP.

This sequence joins TRBV27 and TRBJ2-7; D remains ambiguous. CDR3 length: 15 residues. Germline V gene data show CDR1 as MNHEY and CDR2 as SMNVEV (reference sequence). Trimming pared 7 bases from V and 1 base from J, leaving 17 bases between. In DNA form, the CDR3 reads TGTGCCAGCATCTCCTCCTTTGGCGCATCCTACGAGCAGTACTTC. This sequence encodes CASISSFGASYEQYF.

This clone has just one count. The sample has other DNA sequences that encode this CDR3 too. V and J are TRBV9 and TRBJ2-6; D call uncertain. CDR1 and CDR2 (germline): SGDLS, YYNGEE. Trimming took off 2 bases at V and 4 bases at J, with 10 bases between the two ends. The CDR3 is made up of 15 amino acids. CDR3 DNA sequence: TGTGCCAGCAGCGTGGGTGGCAGCGGGGCCAACGTCCTGACTTTC. Translation gives CASSVGGSGANVLTF.

This sequence joins TRBV19 and TRBJ2-5; D gene unclear. V lost 3 bases and J 4 bases, leaving 9 bases between the germline ends. The germline V gene encodes CDR1 LNHDA and CDR2 SQIVND (reference sequence). The CDR3 runs 13 residues. CDR3 sequence reads: CASSINPIETQYF. The DNA for the CDR3 is TGTGCCAGTAGTATTAACCCTATAGAGACCCAGTACTTC.

This clone showed up just once. The chain couples TRBV6-6 to TRBJ2-1, with 13 positions matching TRBD2. With V trimmed by 2 bases and J by 9 bases, 4 bases remained unmatched. The CDR3 sequence is 15 residues long. In germline, CDR1 is MNHNY, CDR2 SVGAGI (reference sequence). Here the CDR3 DNA reads TGTGCCAGCAGTTACACTAGCGGGAGGGTAGGTGAGCAGTTCTTC. Translating it yields CASSYTSGRVGEQFF.

This sequence joins TRBV6-6 and TRBJ2-1, with D perhaps TRBD1 (6 bases). The germline CDR1 and CDR2 sequences are MNHNY and SVGAGI (reference sequence). V lost 6 bases and J 1 base, leaving 16 bases between the germline ends. There are 16 residues in the CDR3. CDR3: CASRGTGIRSYNEQFF. The CDR3 DNA reads TGTGCCAGCAGAGGTACAGGGATTCGGTCCTACAATGAGCAGTTCTTC.

The chain recombines TRBV28 with TRBJ1-5; D ambiguous. The V gene lost 3 bases and the J gene lost 4 bases, with 7 bases spanning the gap. The CDR3 has 13 residues. Germline V gene sequence: CDR1 MDHEN, CDR2 SYDVKM. The DNA for the CDR3 is TGTGCCAGCAGTTTTCTAATAAATCAGCCCCAGCATTTT. Its translation is CASSFLINQPQHF.

The chain uses TRBV7-2 and TRBJ2-5, with D perhaps TRBD2 (5 bases). The J call may be incorrect, as the DNA end agrees better with TRBJ2-7. Per the germline V gene, CDR1 is SGHTA and CDR2 is FQGNSA. The CDR3 sequence is 15 residues long. This CDR3 is CATSLESGGPYEQYF. CDR3 DNA sequence: TGTGCCACCTCCCTAGAGAGCGGAGGCCCCTACGAGCAGTACTTC.